The clone carrying this T cell receptor beta chain was observed a few times. What it recognizes is unknown. The V gene's germline CDR1 is LNHDA and CDR2 SQIVND (reference sequence). The CDR3 has 15 amino acids. V was pared by 5 bases and J by 4 bases, with 17 bases between. This sample is part of a study of OX40 agonist ivuxolimab in advanced cancers. Study-wide results and limits: CD4+ and CD8+ T cells in blood underwent clonal expansion by week 6 at 0.1 to 3.0 mg/kg.

Repertoires were generated with immunoSEQ multiplex PCR, while TCRdb's copy carries only in-frame clones and drops some. Among 35,000 to 50,000 clones, around 87% were seen once, and the ten largest hold about 4.7%. The sequence came from an adult with an advanced solid tumor such as melanoma, head and neck, liver or kidney cancer. The source was CD4+ or CD8+ T cells sorted from blood, collected in a trial of the OX40 agonist ivuxolimab. This chain links TRBV19 with TRBJ1-2; tentatively, D is TRBD1 (5 bases). The CDR3 spells CASSYDRTEGYGYTF. The CDR3 nucleotides are TGTGCCAGTAGTTATGACAGAACGGAAGGCTATGGCTACACCTTC.